The T cell receptor (beta chain) under discussion was sequenced for a study of pediatric ulcerative colitis. Study-level points and caveats: Clonal expansions reduced rectal repertoire diversity in acute severe colitis. Repertoires came from total lymphocyte DNA, so rare subsets like regulatory T cells may be missed.

A note on this clone: Its antigen is still unknown.

The CDR3 extends over 15 amino acids. V lost 2 bases and J lost 2, with 7 bases in between. Germline V lookup: CDR1 KGHSY, CDR2 FQNENV. The survey-level immunoSEQ assay was used. Up to 500,000 reads were sequenced per sample. Profiled with immunoSEQ multiplex PCR; TCRdb holds only in-frame clones, not every one. Of 55,000 to 70,000 clones listed, 75% to 90% were seen once; the top ten hold nearly 1.5%. Sequenced: blood. This receptor was taken from a boy younger than 18 who was a control in a study of pediatric ulcerative colitis. The V and J genes are TRBV16 and TRBJ2-6, with TRBD2 as a possible D gene (5 bases). This chain's CDR3 is CASSQRGTGANVLTF. CDR3 sequence (DNA): TGTGCCAGCAGCCAACGGGGAACTGGGGCCAACGTCCTGACTTTC.